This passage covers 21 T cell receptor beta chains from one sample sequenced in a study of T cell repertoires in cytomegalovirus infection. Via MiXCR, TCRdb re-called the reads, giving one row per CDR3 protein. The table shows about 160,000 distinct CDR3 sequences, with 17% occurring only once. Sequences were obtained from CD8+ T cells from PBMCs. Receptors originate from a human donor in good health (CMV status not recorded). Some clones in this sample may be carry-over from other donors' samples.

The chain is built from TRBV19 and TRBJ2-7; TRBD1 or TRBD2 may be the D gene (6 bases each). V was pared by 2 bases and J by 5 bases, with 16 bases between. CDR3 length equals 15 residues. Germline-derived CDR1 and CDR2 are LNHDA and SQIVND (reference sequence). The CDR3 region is CASSISEGEVHEQYF. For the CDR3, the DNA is TGTGCCAGTAGTATATCAGAGGGGGAGGTCCACGAGCAGTACTTC.

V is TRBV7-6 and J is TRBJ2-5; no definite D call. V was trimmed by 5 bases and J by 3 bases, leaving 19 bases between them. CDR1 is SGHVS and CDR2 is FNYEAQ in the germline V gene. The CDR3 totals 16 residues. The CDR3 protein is CASSPGSSTLKETQYF. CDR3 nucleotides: TGTGCCAGCAGCCCAGGCTCTTCGACATTAAAAGAGACCCAGTACTTC.

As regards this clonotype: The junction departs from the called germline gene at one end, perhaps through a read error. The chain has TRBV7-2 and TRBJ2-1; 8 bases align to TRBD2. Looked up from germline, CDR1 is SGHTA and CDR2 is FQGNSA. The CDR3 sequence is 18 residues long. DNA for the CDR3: TGTGTCAGCAGCCATAAAGGACTAGCCCACGAAAAAGGTCATGAGCAGTTCTTC. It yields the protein CVSSHKGLAHEKGHEQFF.

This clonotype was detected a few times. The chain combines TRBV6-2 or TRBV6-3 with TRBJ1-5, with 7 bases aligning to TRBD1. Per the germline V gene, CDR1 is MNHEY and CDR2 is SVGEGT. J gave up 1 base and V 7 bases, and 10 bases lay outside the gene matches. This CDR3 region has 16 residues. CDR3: CASNTGAPGSNQPQHF. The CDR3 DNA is TGTGCCAGCAATACAGGGGCCCCAGGAAGCAATCAGCCCCAGCATTTT.

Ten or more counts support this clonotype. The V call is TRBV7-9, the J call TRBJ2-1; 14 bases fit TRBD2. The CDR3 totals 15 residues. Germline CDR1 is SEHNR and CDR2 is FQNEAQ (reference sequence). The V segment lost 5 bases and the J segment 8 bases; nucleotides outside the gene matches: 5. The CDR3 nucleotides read TGTGCCAGCAGCGAGGGACTAGCGGGAGCCTATGAGCAGTTCTTC. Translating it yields CASSEGLAGAYEQFF.

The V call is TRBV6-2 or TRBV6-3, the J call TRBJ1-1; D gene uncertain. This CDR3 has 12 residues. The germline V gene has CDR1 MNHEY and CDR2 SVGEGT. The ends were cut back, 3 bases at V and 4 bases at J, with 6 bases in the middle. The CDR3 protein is CASSYSITEAFF. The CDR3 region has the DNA TGTGCCAGCAGTTATAGTATCACTGAAGCTTTCTTT.

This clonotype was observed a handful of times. The DNA of the CDR3 is TGTGCCAGCAGCTACTCGGGGAGGAGCTCCTACAATGAGCAGTTCTTC. Encoded protein: CASSYSGRSSYNEQFF. The chain has TRBV7-3 and TRBJ2-1; weak D call: TRBD2 (6 bases). V shed 4 bases and J shed 0 bases, with 13 bases lying between them. From germline, CDR1 is SGHTA and CDR2 FQGTGA. This CDR3 has 16 residues. The full variable domain, its missing parts supplied by reference TRBV7-3 and TRBJ2-1, is GAGVSQTPSNKVTEKGKYVELRCDPISGHTALYWYRQSLGQGPEFLIYFQGTGAADDSGLPNDRFFAVRPEGSVSTLKIQRTERGDSAVYLCASSYSGRSSYNEQFFGPGTRLTVL.

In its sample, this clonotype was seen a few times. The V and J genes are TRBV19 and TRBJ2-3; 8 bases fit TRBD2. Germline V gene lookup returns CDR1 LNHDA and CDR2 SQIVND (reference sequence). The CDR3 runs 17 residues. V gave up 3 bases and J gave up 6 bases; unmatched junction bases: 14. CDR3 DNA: TGTGCCAGTAGTATTTTCCCAAGCGGGAGCCCCGCGGATACGCAGTATTTT. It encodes CASSIFPSGSPADTQYF. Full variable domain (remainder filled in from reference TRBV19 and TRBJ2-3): DGGITQSPKYLFRKEGQNVTLSCEQNLNHDAMYWYRQDPGQGLRLIYYSQIVNDFQKGDIAEGYSVSREKKESFPLTVTSAQKNPTAFYLCASSIFPSGSPADTQYFGPGTRLTVL.

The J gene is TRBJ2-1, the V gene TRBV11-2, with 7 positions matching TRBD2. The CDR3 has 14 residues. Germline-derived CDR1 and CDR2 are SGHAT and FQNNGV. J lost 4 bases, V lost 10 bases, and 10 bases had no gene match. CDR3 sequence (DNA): TGTGCCACCTCCCGGGGAGCGGGGTACAATGAGCAGTTCTTC. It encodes CATSRGAGYNEQFF. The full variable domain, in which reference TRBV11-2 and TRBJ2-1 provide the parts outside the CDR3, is EAGVAQSPRYKIIEKRQSVAFWCNPISGHATLYWYQQILGQGPKLLIQFQNNGVVDDSQLPKDRFSAERLKGVDSTLKIQPAKLEDSAVYLCATSRGAGYNEQFFGPGTRLTVL.

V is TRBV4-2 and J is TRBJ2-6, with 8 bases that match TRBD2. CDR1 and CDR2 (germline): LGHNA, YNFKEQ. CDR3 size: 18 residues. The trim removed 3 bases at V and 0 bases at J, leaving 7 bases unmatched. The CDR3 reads CASSQRTSFGSGANVLTF. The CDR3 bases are TGTGCCAGCAGCCAGCGGACTAGCTTCGGCTCTGGGGCCAACGTCCTGACTTTC.

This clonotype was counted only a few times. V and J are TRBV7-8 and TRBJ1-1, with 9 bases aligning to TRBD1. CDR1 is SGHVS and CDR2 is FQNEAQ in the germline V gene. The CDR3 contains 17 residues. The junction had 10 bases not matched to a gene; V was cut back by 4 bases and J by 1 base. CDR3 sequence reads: CASSSRRQGVANTEAFF. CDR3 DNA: TGTGCCAGCAGCTCTAGACGACAGGGGGTCGCGAACACTGAAGCTTTCTTT.

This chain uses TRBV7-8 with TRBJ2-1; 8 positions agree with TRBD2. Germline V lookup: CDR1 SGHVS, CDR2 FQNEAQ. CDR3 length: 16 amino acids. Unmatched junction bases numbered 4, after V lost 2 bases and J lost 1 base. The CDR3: CASSLLLAASYNEQFF. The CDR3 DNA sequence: TGTGCCAGCAGCTTATTACTAGCGGCGTCCTACAATGAGCAGTTCTTC.

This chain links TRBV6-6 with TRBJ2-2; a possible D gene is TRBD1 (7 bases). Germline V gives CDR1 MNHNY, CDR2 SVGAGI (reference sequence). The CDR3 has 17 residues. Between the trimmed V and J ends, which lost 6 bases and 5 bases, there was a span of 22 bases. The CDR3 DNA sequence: TGTGCCAGCAGAGGACTACCGAAGACAGGGTTGACCGGGGAGCTGTTTTTT. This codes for CASRGLPKTGLTGELFF.

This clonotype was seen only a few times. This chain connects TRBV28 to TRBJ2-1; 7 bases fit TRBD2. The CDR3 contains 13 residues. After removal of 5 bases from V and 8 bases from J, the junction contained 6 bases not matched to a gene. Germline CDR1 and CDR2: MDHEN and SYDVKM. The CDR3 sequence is CASSPRGRDEQFF. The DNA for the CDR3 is TGTGCCAGCAGTCCCCGGGGGAGGGATGAGCAGTTCTTC.

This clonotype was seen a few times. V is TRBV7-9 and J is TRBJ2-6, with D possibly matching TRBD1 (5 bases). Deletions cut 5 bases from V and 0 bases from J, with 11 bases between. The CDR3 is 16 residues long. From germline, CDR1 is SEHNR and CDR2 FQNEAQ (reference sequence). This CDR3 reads CASSARQISGANVLTF. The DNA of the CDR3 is TGTGCCAGCAGCGCCCGACAGATCTCTGGGGCCAACGTCCTGACTTTC.

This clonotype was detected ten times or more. CDR3 sequence (DNA): TGTGCCAGCAGTTGGTCAGGGGTTTACACTGAAGCTTTCTTT. Amino acid sequence: CASSWSGVYTEAFF. The genes are TRBV6-2 or TRBV6-3 and TRBJ1-1; tentatively, D is TRBD1 (6 bases). With 4 bases removed from V and 3 bases from J, the gap between germline ends came to 12 bases. The germline V gene has CDR1 MNHEY and CDR2 SVGEGT. The CDR3 loop spans 14 amino acids.

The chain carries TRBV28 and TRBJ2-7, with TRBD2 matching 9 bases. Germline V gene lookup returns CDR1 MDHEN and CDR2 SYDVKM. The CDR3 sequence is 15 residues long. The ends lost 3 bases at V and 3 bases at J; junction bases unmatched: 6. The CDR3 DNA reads TGTGCCAGCAGTTTTGTCCGACTAGCGGACTACGAGCAGTACTTC. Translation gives CASSFVRLADYEQYF. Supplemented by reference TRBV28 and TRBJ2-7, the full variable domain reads DVKVTQSSRYLVKRTGEKVFLECVQDMDHENMFWYRQDPGLGLRLIYFSYDVKMKEKGDIPEGYSVSREKKERFSLILESASTNQTSMYLCASSFVRLADYEQYFGPGTRLTVT.

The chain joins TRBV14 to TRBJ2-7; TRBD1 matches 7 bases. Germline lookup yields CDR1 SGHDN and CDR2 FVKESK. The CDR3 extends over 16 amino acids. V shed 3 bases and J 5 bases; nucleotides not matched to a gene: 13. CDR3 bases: TGTGCCAGCAGCCACAAATATACACAGGGGAACCACGAGCAGTACTTC. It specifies CASSHKYTQGNHEQYF.

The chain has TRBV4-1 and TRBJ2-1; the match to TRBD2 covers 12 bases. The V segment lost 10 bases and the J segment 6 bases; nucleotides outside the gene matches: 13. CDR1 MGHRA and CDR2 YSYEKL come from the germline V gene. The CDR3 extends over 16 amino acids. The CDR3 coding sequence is TGCGCCACCTCTACTTCTCTAGCGGGGGGGCGCAATGAGCAGTTCTTC. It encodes CATSTSLAGGRNEQFF.

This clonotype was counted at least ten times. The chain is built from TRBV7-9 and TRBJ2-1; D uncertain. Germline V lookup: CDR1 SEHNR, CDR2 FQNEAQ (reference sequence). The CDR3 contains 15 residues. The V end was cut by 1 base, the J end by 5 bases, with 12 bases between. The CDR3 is CASSLVPDENNEQFF. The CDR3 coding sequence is TGTGCCAGCAGCTTAGTTCCGGACGAAAACAATGAGCAGTTCTTC.

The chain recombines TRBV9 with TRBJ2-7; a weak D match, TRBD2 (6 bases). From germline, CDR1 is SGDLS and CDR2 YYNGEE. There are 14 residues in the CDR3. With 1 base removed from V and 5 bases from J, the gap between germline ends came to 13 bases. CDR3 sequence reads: CASSVSLAFNEQYF. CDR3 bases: TGTGCCAGCAGCGTAAGTCTAGCGTTCAACGAGCAGTACTTC.